This T cell receptor (beta chain) stems from a study of OX40 agonist ivuxolimab in advanced cancers. Trimming removed 5 bases from V and 8 bases from J; junction bases left unmatched: 12. CDR1 SGHRS and CDR2 YFSETQ come from the germline V gene. The CDR3 runs to 15 residues. This table comes from immunoSEQ multiplex PCR, and its TCRdb copy is limited to in-frame clones, with some not included. Of 57,000 or so clones in the sample, approximately 85% are singletons; the top ten hold about 4.7%. This clonotype was obtained from an adult with an advanced solid tumor such as melanoma, head and neck, liver or kidney cancer. This material consisted of CD4+ or CD8+ T cells sorted from blood, taken in a trial of the OX40 agonist ivuxolimab. This chain links TRBV5-1 with TRBJ1-4; TRBD1 matches at 7 bases. CDR3 region: CASRPPGQLSEKLFF. In DNA form, the CDR3 reads TGCGCCAGCAGACCACCGGGACAGCTATCCGAAAAACTGTTTTTT. The full variable domain, in which reference TRBV5-1 and TRBJ1-4 provide the parts outside the CDR3, is KAGVTQTPRYLIKTRGQQVTLSCSPISGHRSVSWYQQTPGQGLQFLFEYFSETQRNKGNFPGRFSGRQFSNSRSEMNVSTLELGDSALYLCASRPPGQLSEKLFFGSGTQLSVL.